These T cell receptor beta chains were read from a single sample in a study of response to subunit inactivated influenza vaccine. Via MiXCR, TCRdb re-called the RT-PCR reads, giving one row per CDR3 protein. This sample has 650,000 to 700,000 distinct CDR3 sequences; around a sixth occur once, and the top ten carry 11%. The sequencing used PBMCs from blood, collected approximately 12 days after vaccination. The receptor set was obtained from a man aged 45-65 years who received an inactivated influenza vaccine. Both conserved end residues are part of each CDR3. A D gene is named only where the DNA matches it firmly. Rows may omit the clone size; those that give it use once, few, many or a size class.

TRBJ2-5 . TRBV12-3/TRBV12-4 TRBD1 CASSPGTGISMETQYF TGTGCCAGCAGTCCCGGGACAGGGATCTCTATGGAGACCCAGTACTTC
TRBJ1-2 few TRBV11-2 . CASSPRSWNYGYTF TGTGCCAGCAGCCCGAGATCATGGAACTATGGCTACACCTTC
TRBJ2-1 . TRBV7-3 . CASSSPTRGGGKFF TGTGCCAGCAGCTCTCCGACTAGGGGTGGTGGGAAGTTCTTC
TRBJ1-3 . TRBV6-1 . CASSERGNTIYF TGTGCCAGCAGTGAACGAGGGAACACCATATATTTT
TRBJ1-1 few TRBV16 TRBD1 CASSRGTGGVGTEAFF TGTGCCAGCAGCAGGGGGACAGGGGGCGTAGGCACTGAAGCTTTCTTT
TRBJ2-7 . TRBV6-5 . CASTLRDFEQYF TGTGCCAGCACCCTCAGGGACTTCGAGCAGTACTTC
TRBJ2-1 few TRBV24-1 . CATSDPGGAGRGNEQFF TGTGCCACCAGTGATCCCGGGGGAGCGGGAAGGGGGAATGAGCAGTTCTTC
TRBJ2-7 many TRBV5-1 . CASKNEYEQYF TGCGCCAGCAAGAATGAGTACGAGCAGTACTTC
TRBJ2-7 . TRBV10-3 TRBD2 CAISESGTSGTYEQYF TGTGCCATCAGTGAGTCTGGGACTAGCGGGACCTACGAGCAGTACTTC
TRBJ2-3 many TRBV5-1 . CASSSIGSTDTQYF TGCGCCAGCAGCTCTATAGGGAGCACAGATACGCAGTATTTT
TRBJ2-1 many TRBV12-3/TRBV12-4 . CASSVSVFRSSYNEQFF TGTGCCAGCAGTGTTAGCGTTTTTAGAAGCTCCTACAATGAGCAGTTCTTC
TRBJ2-5 many TRBV20-1 TRBD1 CSAKDRGSVTQYF TGCAGTGCAAAGGACAGGGGGAGTGTGACCCAGTACTTC
TRBJ2-1 . TRBV7-2 TRBD2 CASSTGLSGGANEQFF TGTGCCAGCAGCACAGGACTAAGCGGGGGGGCTAATGAGCAGTTCTTC
TRBJ2-6 few TRBV6-2/TRBV6-3 TRBD2 CASRLQREGFGANVLTF TGTGCCAGCAGACTTCAGCGGGAGGGCTTCGGGGCCAACGTCCTGACTTTC
TRBJ1-5 . TRBV20-1 TRBD1 CSARELQGAGQPQHF TGCAGTGCTAGAGAGCTACAGGGGGCTGGGCAGCCCCAGCATTTT
TRBJ1-1 . TRBV29-1 TRBD1 CSVIQGAIMNTEAFF TGCAGCGTGATACAGGGGGCCATCATGAACACTGAAGCTTTCTTT
TRBJ2-3 . TRBV19 . CASSMGIGGNSGTQYF TGTGCCAGTAGTATGGGGATCGGCGGGAACTCGGGTACGCAGTATTTT
TRBJ2-5 . TRBV5-5 . CASSLVKVESKTQYF TGTGCCAGCAGCTTGGTGAAGGTGGAGTCCAAGACCCAGTACTTC
TRBJ2-2 many TRBV5-1 . CASRPDTFNTGELFF TGCGCCAGCAGACCCGACACGTTCAACACCGGGGAGCTGTTTTTT
TRBJ1-1 . TRBV7-2 . CASSRRESTEAFF TGTGCCAGCAGCCGCAGGGAGAGCACTGAAGCTTTCTTT
TRBJ2-1 . TRBV5-6 . CASSLAPEIYNEQFF TGTGCCAGCAGCTTGGCCCCGGAAATCTACAATGAGCAGTTCTTC
TRBJ2-1 few TRBV20-1 TRBD2 CSASSGSRYNEQFF TGCAGTGCTTCTAGCGGGAGCCGCTACAATGAGCAGTTCTTC
TRBJ2-2 few TRBV7-2 . CASSWARAGSGTGELFF TGTGCCAGCAGCTGGGCCCGAGCGGGTTCAGGCACCGGGGAGCTGTTTTTT
TRBJ1-2 few TRBV7-2 . CASSSSFLDGGYTF TGTGCCAGCAGCTCCTCTTTTTTGGATGGTGGCTACACCTTC
TRBJ2-7 . TRBV27 TRBD2 CASSYGLAGVLPYEQYF TGTGCCAGCAGTTATGGACTAGCGGGAGTTTTACCCTACGAGCAGTACTTC
TRBJ2-1 . TRBV7-2 . CASSLAGAEVNEQFF TGTGCCAGCAGCTTAGCAGGGGCGGAGGTCAATGAGCAGTTCTTC
TRBJ1-2 . TRBV18 TRBD1 CASSPGTDNYGYTF TGTGCCAGCTCACCGGGGACAGACAACTATGGCTACACCTTC
TRBJ1-2 . TRBV28 . CASSSQGWTGNYGYTF TGTGCCAGCAGTTCTCAAGGTTGGACGGGGAACTATGGCTACACCTTC
TRBJ2-2 few TRBV2 . CASSEWGISNTGELFF TGTGCCAGCAGTGAATGGGGGATATCGAACACCGGGGAGCTGTTTTTT
TRBJ2-5 . TRBV11-2 . CASNSLLSETQNF TGTGCCAGCAACAGCTTACTCTCAGAGACCCAGAACTTC
TRBJ2-6 . TRBV6-2/TRBV6-3 TRBD2 CASLPLAGRSGANVLTF TGTGCCAGCCTCCCCCTAGCGGGTAGGTCTGGGGCCAACGTCCTGACCTTC
TRBJ2-1 . TRBV12-3/TRBV12-4 . CASSSTGLEQFF TGTGCCAGCAGTTCAACAGGGCTAGAGCAGTTCTTC
TRBJ2-1 many TRBV5-1 TRBD2 CASSPIYSGTSGSGNEQFF TGCGCCAGCAGCCCGATATACTCAGGGACTAGCGGGAGTGGCAATGAGCAGTTCTTC
TRBJ2-7 . TRBV11-2 . CASSEPGIKSYEQYF TGTGCCAGCAGTGAGCCAGGGATTAAGAGTTACGAGCAGTACTTC
TRBJ2-2 few TRBV12-3/TRBV12-4 TRBD2 CASRPTSGGPNTGELFF TGTGCCAGCAGGCCCACTAGCGGGGGCCCGAACACCGGGGAGCTGTTTTTT
TRBJ2-1 . TRBV29-1 . CSATAAGFKGFF TGCAGCGCCACCGCCGCCGGCTTTAAGGGGTTCTTC
TRBJ2-3 . TRBV7-6 TRBD2 CASSPRVAGAPTDTQYF TGTGCCAGCAGCCCCCGGGTAGCGGGAGCTCCCACAGATACGCAGTATTTT
TRBJ2-2 . TRBV7-2 . CASSLNKAGELFF TGTGCCAGCAGCTTAAATAAAGCCGGGGAGCTGTTTTTT
TRBJ2-5 . TRBV20-1 . CSATGLSKETQYF TGCAGTGCAACGGGACTTTCGAAAGAGACCCAGTACTTC
TRBJ2-7 . TRBV6-2/TRBV6-3 . CASSFGHRPYEQYF TGTGCCAGCAGTTTTGGGCACAGGCCCTACGAGCAGTACTTC
TRBJ2-3 many TRBV7-9 . CASSFLDGSTDTQYF TGTGCCAGCAGCTTCCTCGACGGCAGCACAGATACGCAGTATTTT
TRBJ2-7 few TRBV6-2/TRBV6-3 TRBD2 CASRMTSGSYEQYF TGTGCCAGCAGAATGACTAGCGGCTCCTACGAGCAGTACTTC
TRBJ1-4 . TRBV7-2 TRBD1 CASSRDDRGEKLFF TGTGCCAGCAGCAGGGACGACAGGGGTGAAAAACTGTTTTTT
TRBJ2-5 . TRBV20-1 TRBD1 CSGRRRGQDKIHQETQYF TGCAGTGGCAGACGCCGGGGACAGGACAAAATCCACCAAGAGACCCAGTACTTC
TRBJ2-7 few TRBV6-5 . CASSYKGPIRGSEQYF TGTGCCAGCAGTTACAAAGGACCCATAAGGGGTAGCGAGCAGTACTTC
TRBJ2-1 few TRBV28 TRBD2 CASSLFASGGAGEQFF TGTGCCAGCAGTTTATTTGCTAGCGGGGGGGCCGGTGAGCAGTTCTTC
TRBJ1-1 . TRBV28 . CASRPRQLNTEAFF TGTGCCAGCAGGCCCAGACAACTGAACACTGAAGCTTTCTTT
TRBJ2-7 once TRBV7-2 . CASSLEYYEQYF TGTGCCAGCAGCCTAGAATACTACGAGCAGTACTTC
TRBJ1-2 few TRBV29-1 . CSVVRDIRDGYTF TGCAGCGTTGTCCGGGACATTCGGGATGGCTACACCTTC
TRBJ2-2 . TRBV6-1 TRBD1 CASSSDRDGSGELFF TGTGCCAGCAGCTCCGACAGGGATGGGTCCGGGGAGCTGTTTTTT
TRBJ1-4 . TRBV5-1 TRBD1 CASSVTGENKKLFF TGCGCCAGCAGCGTAACAGGGGAGAATAAAAAACTGTTTTTT
TRBJ2-7 . TRBV4-3 TRBD1 CASSPGQTPFTYEQYF TGCGCCAGCAGCCCGGGACAGACACCCTTCACCTACGAGCAGTACTTC
TRBJ2-1 . TRBV6-1 . CASRRPVVASEGDEQFF TGTGCCAGCAGGAGACCCGTCGTGGCTAGCGAGGGCGATGAGCAGTTCTTC
TRBJ2-5 . TRBV10-3 . CAISENRETQYF TGTGCCATCAGTGAGAACAGGGAGACCCAGTACTTC
TRBJ2-3 . TRBV29-1 . CSVDMEVLASTDTQYF TGCAGCGTTGATATGGAGGTGCTAGCCAGCACAGATACGCAGTATTTT
TRBJ2-1 . TRBV27 . CASSFQSLNEQFF TGTGCCAGCAGTTTCCAGAGCCTCAATGAGCAGTTCTTC
TRBJ2-5 few TRBV7-9 TRBD2 CASSLIAGVETQYF TGTGCCAGCAGCTTGATCGCGGGAGTTGAGACCCAGTACTTC
TRBJ2-7 . TRBV6-2/TRBV6-3 . CASSYSADYEQYF TGTGCCAGCAGTTACTCGGCCGACTACGAGCAGTACTTC
TRBJ2-1 few TRBV29-1 . CSVPGGGYEQFF TGCAGCGTCCCCGGAGGGGGTTATGAGCAGTTCTTC